This T cell receptor (beta chain) was retrieved from a study of beta chain features in type 1 diabetes. Reverse transcribing all isolated RNA meant expressed TCRB transcripts were sequenced. Assay used: immunoSEQ multiplex PCR; TCRdb lists only in-frame clones, some missing. Here the sample spans under 400,000 clones, roughly 12% being singletons. Notes on the study in general: No resolution was reached here on whether HLA type influences TCRB rearrangement. Shorter TCRB CDR3s, moderately but significantly so, were found in Type 1 diabetes patients in all four CD4+ subsets. High TCR expression in some cells could lead to their over-representation in cDNA sequencing. The similarity of naive, central memory and Treg TCRB repertoires appeared greater among patients than among healthy donors.

To note about this clone: Its specificity is not known.

V was clipped by 4 bases and J by 4 bases; unmatched bases: 2. Per the germline V gene, CDR1 is SGHRS and CDR2 is YFSETQ. The CDR3 totals 12 residues. Donors contributed one heparinised blood draw apiece, averaging about 110 mL. Sequencing was carried out using naive CD4+ T cells from blood. This receptor was taken from a woman under 30 with type 1 diabetes. The chain has TRBV5-1 and TRBJ2-7; 7 positions agree with TRBD1. The CDR3 is CASSGDSYEQYF. The DNA for the CDR3 is TGCGCCAGCAGCGGGGACAGTTACGAGCAGTACTTC.